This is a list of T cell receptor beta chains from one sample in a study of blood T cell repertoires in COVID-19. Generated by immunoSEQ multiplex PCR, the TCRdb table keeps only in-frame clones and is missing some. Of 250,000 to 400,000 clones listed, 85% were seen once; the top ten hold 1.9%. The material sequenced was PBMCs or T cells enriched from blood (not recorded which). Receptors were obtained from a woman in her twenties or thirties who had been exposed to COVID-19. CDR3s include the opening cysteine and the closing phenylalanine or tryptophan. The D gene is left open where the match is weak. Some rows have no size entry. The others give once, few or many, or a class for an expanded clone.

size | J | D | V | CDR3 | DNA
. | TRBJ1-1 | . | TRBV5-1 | CASSLKPLMNTEAFF | TGCGCCAGCAGCCTAAAACCGCTGATGAACACTGAAGCTTTCTTT
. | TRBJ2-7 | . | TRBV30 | CAWSVQWLYYEQYF | TGTGCCTGGAGTGTACAGTGGCTCTACTACGAGCAGTACTTC
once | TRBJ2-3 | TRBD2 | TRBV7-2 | CASSYLKAGVATDTQYF | TGTGCCAGCAGCTACCTAAAGGCGGGAGTGGCCACAGATACGCAGTATTTT
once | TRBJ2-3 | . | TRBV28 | CASRDGLSLTDTQYF | TGTGCCAGCAGGGATGGACTAAGCCTCACAGATACGCAGTATTTT
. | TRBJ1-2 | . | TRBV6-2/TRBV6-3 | CASSRLSGEHYGYTF | TGTGCCAGCAGTCGTCTTTCAGGGGAGCACTATGGCTACACCTTC
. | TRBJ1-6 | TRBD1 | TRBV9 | CASSDPGQGAGTYNSPLHF | TGTGCCAGCAGCGACCCGGGACAGGGGGCAGGGACCTATAATTCACCCCTCCACTTT
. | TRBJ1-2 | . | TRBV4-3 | CASSQDGALFNYGYTF | TGCGCCAGCAGCCAAGATGGGGCCCTTTTTAATTATGGCTACACCTTC
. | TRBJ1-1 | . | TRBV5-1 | CASSLVRGVGTEAFF | TGCGCCAGCAGCTTGGTACGGGGGGTTGGAACTGAAGCTTTCTTT
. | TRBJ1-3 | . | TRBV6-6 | CASFSSGNTIYF | TGTGCCAGCTTTAGCTCTGGAAACACCATATATTTT
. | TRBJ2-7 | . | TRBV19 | CASSVAVQSSYEQYF | TGTGCCAGCAGTGTAGCCGTACAGAGCTCCTACGAGCAGTACTTC
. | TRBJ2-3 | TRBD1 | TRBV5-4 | CASSFRDRGPTDTQYF | TGTGCCAGCAGCTTCCGGGACAGGGGCCCCACAGATACGCAGTATTTT
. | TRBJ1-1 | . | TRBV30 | CAWTWGGGNTEAFF | TGTGCCTGGACGTGGGGTGGAGGGAACACTGAAGCTTTCTTT
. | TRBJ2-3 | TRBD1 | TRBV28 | CASTRGGSTDTQYF | TGTGCCAGCACCCGAGGGGGCTCCACAGATACGCAGTATTTT
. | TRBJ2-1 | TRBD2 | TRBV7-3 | CASSLTSLAGSEQFF | TGTGCCAGCAGCTTAACGTCCCTAGCGGGGAGTGAGCAGTTCTTC
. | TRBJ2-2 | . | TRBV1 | CTSSRQYPGLAGGPNTGELFF | TGCACCAGCAGCCGTCAATACCCGGGACTAGCGGGAGGGCCGAACACCGGGGAGCTGTTTTTT
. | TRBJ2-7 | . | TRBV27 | CASSSDWSNEEQYF | TGTGCCAGCAGTTCGGACTGGTCTAATGAAGAGCAGTACTTC
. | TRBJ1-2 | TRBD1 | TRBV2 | CASSPGQGIGGYTF | TGTGCCAGCAGTCCGGGACAGGGTATAGGTGGCTACACCTTC
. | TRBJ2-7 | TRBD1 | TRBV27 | CASSWDSSYEQYF | TGTGCCAGCAGTTGGGACAGCTCCTACGAGCAGTACTTC
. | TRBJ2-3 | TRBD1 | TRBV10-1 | CASSKGQGSTDTQYF | TGCGCCAGCAGCAAGGGACAGGGGAGCACAGATACGCAGTATTTT
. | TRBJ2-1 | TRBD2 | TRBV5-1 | CASSLAGADYNEQFF | TGCGCCAGCAGCCTAGCGGGGGCGGACTACAATGAGCAGTTCTTC
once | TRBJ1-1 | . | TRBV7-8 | CASDLTGLNTEAFF | TGTGCCAGCGACTTGACAGGACTGAACACTGAAGCTTTCTTT
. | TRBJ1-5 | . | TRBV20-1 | CSASFDRFNSNQPQHF | TGCAGTGCAAGTTTCGACAGGTTCAATAGCAATCAGCCCCAGCATTTT
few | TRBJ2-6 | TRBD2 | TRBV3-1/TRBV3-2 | CASSRAGTTDSGANVLTF | TGTGCCAGCAGCCGTGCCGGGACTACCGACTCTGGGGCCAACGTCCTGACTTTC
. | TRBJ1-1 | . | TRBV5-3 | CARSREGKGPNTEAFF | TGTGCCAGAAGCCGGGAGGGAAAGGGGCCGAACACTGAAGCTTTCTTT
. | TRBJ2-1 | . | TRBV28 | CASSLPGEQFF | TGTGCCAGCAGTTTACCGGGAGAGCAGTTCTTC
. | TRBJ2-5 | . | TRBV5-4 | CASSREQGSSQETQYF | TGTGCCAGCAGCCGCGAACAGGGTTCGTCCCAAGAGACCCAGTACTTC
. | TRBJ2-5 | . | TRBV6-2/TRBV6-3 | CASSYTDTGSRETQYF | TGTGCCAGCAGTTACACCGATACAGGGTCTCGGGAGACCCAGTACTTC
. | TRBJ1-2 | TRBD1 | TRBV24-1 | CATSDPQGAIGYTF | TGTGCCACCAGTGATCCGCAGGGGGCAATAGGCTACACCTTC
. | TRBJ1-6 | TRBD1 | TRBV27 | CASSLSLNRGQGNSPLHF | TGTGCCAGCAGTTTATCGCTCAACAGGGGGCAAGGTAATTCACCCCTCCACTTT
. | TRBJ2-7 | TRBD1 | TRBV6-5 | CASRDRAYEQYF | TGTGCCTCACGGGACAGAGCCTACGAGCAGTACTTC
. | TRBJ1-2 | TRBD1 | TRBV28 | CASSAGQAKYGYTF | TGTGCCAGCAGTGCCGGACAGGCGAAATATGGCTACACCTTC
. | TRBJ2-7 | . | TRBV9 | CASSAPGEGYEQYF | TGTGCCAGCAGCGCCCCAGGGGAGGGCTACGAGCAGTACTTC
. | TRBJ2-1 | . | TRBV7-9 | CASSFGGLSSEQFF | TGTGCCAGCAGCTTCGGCGGACTTAGCAGTGAGCAGTTCTTC